This TCR beta chain appears in the sequencing data of a study of regulatory T cells in long-lasting Graves disease. Background on the study: Graves' cases, newly diagnosed, had used antithyroid drugs under 3 months. Regarding the study as a whole: The analysis examined peripheral blood only and excluded thyroid tissue.

This clonotype occurred many times. Its antigen is not known. Investigators prepared the TCR beta libraries by applying iRepertoire HTBI primers and Arm-PCR of CDR3 regions. TCRdb called the multiplex PCR reads again in MiXCR, with one record for every CDR3 protein. Among roughly 420,000 distinct CDR3 sequences listed, about 14% were seen once. Time point described: newly diagnosed GD, antithyroid drugs for less than 3 months. RNA extracted from PBMCs served as the sequencing template. These data also featured in a second study, about T cells in Graves' hyperthyroidism and ophthalmopathy.

The sequence was collected from a woman aged 45-65 years with Graves disease. This sample comprised peripheral blood mononuclear cells (PBMCs), obtained at new diagnosis, from a patient treated with antithyroid drugs.

The CDR3 here is CASSVELLTDTQYF. In DNA, the CDR3 is TGTGCCAGCAGCGTAGAGCTTCTCACAGATACGCAGTATTTT. This chain joins TRBV9 and TRBJ2-3, with unresolved D. CDR1 is SGDLS and CDR2 is YYNGEE in the germline V gene. V was trimmed by 0 bases and J by 2 bases, leaving 7 bases between them. There are 14 residues in the CDR3.